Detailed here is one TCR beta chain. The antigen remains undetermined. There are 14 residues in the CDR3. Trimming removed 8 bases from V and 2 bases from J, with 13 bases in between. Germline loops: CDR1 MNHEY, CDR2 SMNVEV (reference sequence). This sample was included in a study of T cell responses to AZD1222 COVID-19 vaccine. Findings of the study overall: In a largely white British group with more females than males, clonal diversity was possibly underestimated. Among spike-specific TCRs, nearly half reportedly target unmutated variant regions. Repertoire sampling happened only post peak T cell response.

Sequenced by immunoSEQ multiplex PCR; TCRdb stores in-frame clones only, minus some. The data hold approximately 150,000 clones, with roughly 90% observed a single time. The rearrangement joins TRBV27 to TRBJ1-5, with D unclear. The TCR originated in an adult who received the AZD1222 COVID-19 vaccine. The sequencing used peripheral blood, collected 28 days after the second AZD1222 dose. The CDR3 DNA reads TGTGCCAGCGCTGGAAGCATCCGCAATCAGCCCCAGCATTTT. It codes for CASAGSIRNQPQHF.